The entry below gives a single T cell receptor (beta chain) sequence along with its context. No antigen is known for it. This sample was taken from a study of T cell responses to AZD1222 COVID-19 vaccine. Assay used: immunoSEQ multiplex PCR; TCRdb lists only in-frame clones, some missing. The sample holds 70,000 to 95,000 clones, under 95% seen once. Study findings and constraints: Following two doses of AZD1222, Spike-specific TCR breadth and depth rose. Spike-wide coverage was observed for vaccine-associated CD4 TCRs, with dominant responses at 160-218 and 743-854. Reportedly, nearly half the spike-specific TCRs target unmutated variant regions.

The specimen comprised peripheral blood, sampled 28 days after the second AZD1222 dose. This TCR derives from an adult who received the AZD1222 COVID-19 vaccine.

The chain's CDR3 is CASSLDLDSGNTIYF. CDR3 nucleotides: TGTGCCAGCAGCTTGGATCTGGACTCTGGAAACACCATATATTTT. V usage is TRBV5-4 and J usage is TRBJ1-3; no clear D gene. The CDR3 sequence is 15 residues long. V lost 0 bases and J 0 bases, leaving 7 bases between the germline ends. Germline CDR1 reads SGHNT; CDR2 reads YYREEE (reference sequence).